These T cell receptor beta chains were read from a single sample in a study of identical twins. In TCRdb, the 5' RACE reads were re-called with MiXCR into one record per CDR3 protein. There are roughly 700,000 distinct CDR3 sequences in the sample; 8% to 9% occur only once, and approximately 0.89% lies in the top ten. The same data also contributed to another study, on yellow fever vaccine responses in identical twins.

The specimen was PBMCs. The source is a woman under 30 in good health. CDR3s leave out the opening cysteine and the closing phenylalanine or tryptophan.

j_call v_call cdr3_aa
TRBJ1-2 TRBV6-1 ASTDSMGHYGYT
TRBJ2-3 TRBV11-2 ASSLGDRAGRQDTQY
TRBJ1-6 TRBV3-1 ASSQVGTGGSPLH
TRBJ2-7 TRBV20-1 SARGKVSYEQY
TRBJ2-7 TRBV20-1 SARRASFSYEQY
TRBJ2-1 TRBV7-2 ASSSRESTYNEQF
TRBJ2-7 TRBV28 ASSLRRERILSYEQY
TRBJ2-1 TRBV18 ASSPWQEDNEQF
TRBJ2-3 TRBV24-1 ATSDPSVTDTQY
TRBJ2-1 TRBV29-1 SVEAGLDVWFVDEQF
TRBJ2-1 TRBV20-1 SASGFSYNEQF
TRBJ1-2 TRBV7-2 ASSWDREVGYT
TRBJ1-5 TRBV7-9 ASSSTGRGFGQPQH
TRBJ2-2 TRBV19 ASTPGTAGTGELF
TRBJ2-3 TRBV7-2 ASLAGEAQY
TRBJ2-7 TRBV14 ASSQGGGLRSSYEQY
TRBJ2-7 TRBV4-2 ASSQERVGTGVSYEQY
TRBJ2-3 TRBV20-1 SVVDSGRNTDTQY
TRBJ2-3 TRBV11-2 ASSYPGLAVTSTDTQY
TRBJ2-1 TRBV2 ASSGGRGAEQF
TRBJ2-4 TRBV11-2 ASSTTGAKNIQY
TRBJ2-1 TRBV6-1 ASNRQGSYNEQF
TRBJ2-7 TRBV10-2 ASRRDARAYEQY
TRBJ2-3 TRBV11-1 ASSLERGLATDTQY
TRBJ2-3 TRBV3-1 ASSQDSGGGDTQY
TRBJ2-7 TRBV5-1 ASSLLPGATYEQY
TRBJ2-2 TRBV5-5 ASMVVSGTGELF
TRBJ2-7 TRBV27 ASSTTGNYEQY
TRBJ2-4 TRBV29-1 SVVTVLAKNIQY
TRBJ2-4 TRBV20-1 SARWWEEAKNIQY
TRBJ2-7 TRBV29-1 SVASTETYEQY
TRBJ2-1 TRBV24-1 ATSTPLGPYNEQF
TRBJ2-5 TRBV12-3/TRBV12-4 ASSRLGETQY
TRBJ1-5 TRBV2 ASSEQGNLQH
TRBJ2-1 TRBV28 ASSFSPGASSSYNEQF
TRBJ2-7 TRBV7-8 ASSAAGTVEYEQY
TRBJ1-4 TRBV5-5 ASSAGGGQNEKLF
TRBJ2-7 TRBV4-2 ASSQPDGYEQY
TRBJ2-2 TRBV6-1 ASSPWGEAYTGELF
TRBJ1-5 TRBV3-1 ASSQEFRNQPQH
TRBJ1-1 TRBV3-1 ASGLDRGRGKAF
TRBJ2-2 TRBV28 ASSLVRGTNTGELF
TRBJ2-3 TRBV4-3 ASSQGTGTGSTDTQY
TRBJ1-5 TRBV5-5 ASSLGGPGHSNQPQH
TRBJ2-7 TRBV20-1 SARDLGPNYEQY
TRBJ2-1 TRBV14 ASSRFKIGITALRDNEQF
TRBJ2-2 TRBV11-1 ASSETSGRAAATGELF
TRBJ2-7 TRBV18 ASSPQRGQQY
TRBJ2-2 TRBV6-2/TRBV6-3 ASRKREAGELF
TRBJ1-2 TRBV10-3 AISEGTLYT
TRBJ2-1 TRBV19 ASSIDPSGSSADNEQF
TRBJ2-5 TRBV15 ATSRGQALGETQY
TRBJ2-2 TRBV20-1 SARKGVLNTGELF
TRBJ2-7 TRBV10-3 AITRTASSYEQY
TRBJ2-2 TRBV5-1 ASSPPPGLAGGELF